The following is a T cell receptor beta chain sequence with its context. Its specificity is not known. Primers for the PCR totalled 60 Vbeta and 13 Jbeta. Generated by immunoSEQ multiplex PCR, the TCRdb table keeps only in-frame clones and is missing some. The sample includes approximately 100,000 clones, about 79% of them seen just once. For this donor, CMV serostatus was not recorded. V dropped 5 bases and J dropped 4; count of bases not matched to a gene: 4. CDR3 length: 15 amino acids. Germline CDR1 reads PRHDT; CDR2 reads FYEKMQ (reference sequence). The data belong to a study of cytomegalovirus exposure and HLA in healthy donors. Study observations and caveats: Clonal expansion, a later analysis showed, was greater in HLA-associated TCR beta chains than in equally common others.

Sequencing was carried out using PBMCs. V is TRBV13 and J is TRBJ2-7; 14 bases map to TRBD2. The clonotype comes from a human donor in good health. The CDR3 is CASSPGLAGGYEQYF. DNA for the CDR3: TGTGCCAGCAGCCCCGGACTAGCGGGAGGTTACGAGCAGTACTTC.